A selection of T cell receptor beta chains follows, all from one sample in a study of control samples from healthy donors and cancer patients. The method was immunoSEQ multiplex PCR; TCRdb's version includes in-frame clones alone and lacks a portion of them. The sample shows 200,000 or so clones, about 95% of them seen only once. Source material: blood. These receptor sequences come from a man in his forties or fifties in good health. CDR3s include the opening cysteine and the closing phenylalanine or tryptophan. A D gene is named only where the DNA matches it firmly. The size field is filled for only some rows; it gives once, few, many or a size class.

j_gene: TRBJ2-2; v_gene: TRBV19; abundance: NA; d_gene: TRBD1; CDR3aa: CASSSSWTGGRTGELFF; CDR3nt: TGTGCCAGTAGTTCCTCTTGGACAGGGGGTCGCACCGGGGAGCTGTTTTTT
j_gene: TRBJ2-2; v_gene: TRBV3-1/TRBV3-2; abundance: NA; d_gene: TRBD1; CDR3aa: CASSPKGTVSGELFF; CDR3nt: TGTGCCAGCAGCCCTAAAGGGACAGTGTCCGGGGAGCTGTTTTTT
j_gene: TRBJ2-5; v_gene: TRBV30; abundance: NA; d_gene: TRBD2; CDR3aa: CAWGVGSRGVETQYF; CDR3nt: TGTGCCTGGGGGGTCGGGAGCCGGGGGGTAGAGACCCAGTACTTC
j_gene: TRBJ2-1; v_gene: TRBV19; abundance: NA; d_gene: NA; CDR3aa: CASSMGDTYNEQFF; CDR3nt: TGTGCCAGTAGTATGGGGGACACCTACAATGAGCAGTTCTTC
j_gene: TRBJ1-5; v_gene: TRBV21-1; abundance: NA; d_gene: NA; CDR3aa: CASSKVSRPQHF; CDR3nt: TGTGCCAGCAGCAAAGTCAGCCGGCCCCAGCATTTT
j_gene: TRBJ1-2; v_gene: TRBV2; abundance: NA; d_gene: NA; CDR3aa: CASSERAANYGYTF; CDR3nt: TGTGCCAGCAGTGAAAGGGCGGCAAACTATGGCTACACCTTC
j_gene: TRBJ2-5; v_gene: TRBV7-9; abundance: NA; d_gene: NA; CDR3aa: CASSPGSQETQYF; CDR3nt: TGTGCCAGCAGCCCAGGATCTCAAGAGACCCAGTACTTC
j_gene: TRBJ1-2; v_gene: TRBV7-2; abundance: NA; d_gene: NA; CDR3aa: CASSSTESGYGYTF; CDR3nt: TGTGCCAGCAGCTCCACAGAGAGTGGATATGGCTACACCTTC
j_gene: TRBJ1-5; v_gene: TRBV7-8; abundance: NA; d_gene: NA; CDR3aa: CASSYLHGGLSNQPQHF; CDR3nt: TGTGCCAGCAGCTATCTACACGGGGGGCTTAGCAATCAGCCCCAGCATTTT
j_gene: TRBJ2-5; v_gene: TRBV5-1; abundance: NA; d_gene: NA; CDR3aa: CASSFTQETQYF; CDR3nt: TGCGCCAGCAGCTTTACCCAAGAGACCCAGTACTTC
j_gene: TRBJ2-7; v_gene: TRBV24-1; abundance: NA; d_gene: NA; CDR3aa: CATSDSAGGNEQYF; CDR3nt: TGTGCCACCAGCGATTCCGCAGGGGGGAACGAGCAGTACTTC
j_gene: TRBJ1-6; v_gene: TRBV6-5; abundance: NA; d_gene: NA; CDR3aa: CASSYGSSYNSPLHF; CDR3nt: TGTGCCAGCAGTTACGGGAGCTCCTATAATTCACCCCTCCACTTT
j_gene: TRBJ1-5; v_gene: TRBV21-1; abundance: NA; d_gene: NA; CDR3aa: CASSKGYGQVDSNQPQHF; CDR3nt: TGTGCCAGCAGCAAAGGATATGGTCAGGTAGATAGCAATCAGCCCCAGCATTTT
j_gene: TRBJ1-1; v_gene: TRBV11-1; abundance: NA; d_gene: NA; CDR3aa: CASGFLNTEAFF; CDR3nt: TGTGCCAGCGGGTTTTTGAACACTGAAGCTTTCTTT
j_gene: TRBJ1-1; v_gene: TRBV7-2; abundance: NA; d_gene: NA; CDR3aa: CASSPGRGRTEAFF; CDR3nt: TGTGCCAGCAGCCCGGGGCGGGGCCGCACTGAAGCTTTCTTT
j_gene: TRBJ1-2; v_gene: TRBV27; abundance: NA; d_gene: NA; CDR3aa: CATRVGLDYGYTF; CDR3nt: TGTGCCACCCGCGTGGGGCTAGACTATGGCTACACCTTC
j_gene: TRBJ1-6; v_gene: TRBV3-1/TRBV3-2; abundance: once; d_gene: NA; CDR3aa: CASSLEGGSNSPLHF; CDR3nt: TGTGCCAGCAGCCTTGAAGGGGGGAGTAATTCACCCCTCCACTTT
j_gene: TRBJ1-4; v_gene: TRBV19; abundance: NA; d_gene: TRBD1; CDR3aa: CASRLLRDRGTGNEKLFF; CDR3nt: TGTGCCAGTAGGCTTCTCCGGGACAGGGGGACTGGTAATGAAAAACTGTTTTTT
j_gene: TRBJ1-1; v_gene: TRBV25-1; abundance: NA; d_gene: TRBD1; CDR3aa: CASATGDRTEAFF; CDR3nt: TGTGCCAGCGCCACAGGGGATCGTACTGAAGCTTTCTTT
j_gene: TRBJ2-5; v_gene: TRBV5-5; abundance: NA; d_gene: NA; CDR3aa: CASSLEWDVEVETQYF; CDR3nt: TGTGCCAGCAGCTTGGAATGGGACGTCGAGGTGGAGACCCAGTACTTC
j_gene: TRBJ1-5; v_gene: TRBV6-6; abundance: few; d_gene: NA; CDR3aa: CASSYAEGYQPQHF; CDR3nt: TGTGCCAGCAGTTATGCGGAGGGCTATCAGCCCCAGCATTTT
j_gene: TRBJ2-2; v_gene: TRBV27; abundance: once; d_gene: NA; CDR3aa: CASSPGRRVNTGELFF; CDR3nt: TGTGCCAGCAGCCCCGGGCGCAGGGTGAACACCGGGGAGCTGTTTTTT
j_gene: TRBJ2-5; v_gene: TRBV24-1; abundance: NA; d_gene: NA; CDR3aa: CATSDPGETQYF; CDR3nt: TGTGCCACCAGTGATCCAGGGGAGACCCAGTACTTC
j_gene: TRBJ2-7; v_gene: TRBV15; abundance: NA; d_gene: NA; CDR3aa: CATSREIEYEQYF; CDR3nt: TGTGCCACCAGCAGAGAGATAGAGTACGAGCAGTACTTC
j_gene: TRBJ1-2; v_gene: TRBV20-1; abundance: NA; d_gene: NA; CDR3aa: CSASRSTRGYGYTF; CDR3nt: TGCAGTGCTAGTCGGTCTACCAGGGGCTATGGCTACACCTTC
j_gene: TRBJ2-1; v_gene: TRBV5-4; abundance: NA; d_gene: NA; CDR3aa: CASSGQTYNEQFF; CDR3nt: TGTGCCAGTTCGGGGCAGACCTACAATGAGCAGTTCTTC
j_gene: TRBJ2-3; v_gene: TRBV6-1; abundance: NA; d_gene: NA; CDR3aa: CASSEAAGSIDTQYF; CDR3nt: TGTGCCAGCAGTGAAGCGGCAGGCAGTATAGATACGCAGTATTTT
j_gene: TRBJ2-1; v_gene: TRBV7-9; abundance: NA; d_gene: TRBD2; CDR3aa: CASNQAGGPHNEQFF; CDR3nt: TGTGCCAGCAACCAAGCGGGGGGGCCCCACAATGAGCAGTTCTTC
j_gene: TRBJ2-1; v_gene: TRBV7-8; abundance: NA; d_gene: NA; CDR3aa: CASSLATRNDYNEQFF; CDR3nt: TGTGCCAGCAGCTTAGCCACTAGGAACGACTACAATGAGCAGTTCTTC
j_gene: TRBJ2-4; v_gene: TRBV6-4; abundance: NA; d_gene: NA; CDR3aa: CASSGGAGAGNIQYF; CDR3nt: TGTGCCAGCAGTGGGGGGGCAGGGGCTGGAAACATTCAGTACTTC
j_gene: TRBJ2-5; v_gene: TRBV4-3; abundance: once; d_gene: NA; CDR3aa: CASSQVARGETQYF; CDR3nt: TGCGCCAGCAGCCAAGTTGCGAGAGGGGAGACCCAGTACTTC
j_gene: TRBJ1-4; v_gene: TRBV5-1; abundance: NA; d_gene: TRBD1; CDR3aa: CASSFRDRGSATNEKLFF; CDR3nt: TGCGCCAGCAGCTTCCGGGACAGGGGATCAGCAACTAATGAAAAACTGTTTTTT
j_gene: TRBJ2-7; v_gene: TRBV10-2; abundance: NA; d_gene: NA; CDR3aa: CASSESPSYEQYF; CDR3nt: TGCGCCAGCAGTGAGTCCCCCAGCTACGAGCAGTACTTC
j_gene: TRBJ1-5; v_gene: TRBV6-1; abundance: NA; d_gene: NA; CDR3aa: CASSEGTIQPQHF; CDR3nt: TGTGCCAGCAGTGAGGGGACAATCCAGCCCCAGCATTTT
j_gene: TRBJ1-2; v_gene: TRBV9; abundance: NA; d_gene: NA; CDR3aa: CASSVGGNYGYTF; CDR3nt: TGTGCCAGCAGCGTAGGCGGTAACTATGGCTACACCTTC
j_gene: TRBJ2-3; v_gene: TRBV3-1/TRBV3-2; abundance: NA; d_gene: NA; CDR3aa: CASSLGTTGTQYF; CDR3nt: TGTGCCAGCAGCCTTGGGACAACAGGGACGCAGTATTTT
j_gene: TRBJ1-2; v_gene: TRBV19; abundance: NA; d_gene: NA; CDR3aa: CASSIVLQGLGYGYTF; CDR3nt: TGTGCCAGTAGTATAGTCCTACAGGGACTGGGCTATGGCTACACCTTC
j_gene: TRBJ1-2; v_gene: TRBV7-2; abundance: NA; d_gene: NA; CDR3aa: CASTVGGGFIGYTF; CDR3nt: TGTGCCAGCACCGTAGGCGGGGGGTTCATCGGCTACACCTTC
j_gene: TRBJ2-7; v_gene: TRBV4-2; abundance: NA; d_gene: NA; CDR3aa: CASSQTDRFYEQYF; CDR3nt: TGTGCCAGCAGCCAGACGGACAGATTTTACGAGCAGTACTTC
j_gene: TRBJ2-4; v_gene: TRBV7-2; abundance: NA; d_gene: TRBD1; CDR3aa: CASSRTGQNIQYF; CDR3nt: TGTGCCAGCAGCCGGACAGGGCAAAACATTCAGTACTTC
j_gene: TRBJ1-4; v_gene: TRBV10-1; abundance: NA; d_gene: TRBD1; CDR3aa: CASQGGLNEKLFF; CDR3nt: TGCGCCAGCCAGGGGGGACTTAATGAAAAACTGTTTTTT